This T cell receptor (beta chain) was documented in a study of shared clonotypes between healthy human individuals. Details on this clone: Its antigen is not known. In the same sample, other DNA sequences code for this CDR3.

Study-wide points: Clonotype sharing among donors was thought likely to change with sequencing depth. Richness estimates generally favored naive over memory subsets. In contrast to clonotypes shared by all four donors, non-shared clonotypes had lower generation probabilities.

Positive CCR7 selection of CD45RO-negative cells yielded the naive CD8 cells, and terminally differentiated effector memory CD45RA+ cells were excluded. Each donor was a Caucasian adult residing in Nashville, Tennessee. Trimming removed 3 bases at V and 6 bases at J, with 6 bases between. Germline V gene data show CDR1 as MDHEN and CDR2 as SYDVKM. The CDR3 runs 11 residues. Sequencing used immunoSEQ multiplex PCR; TCRdb keeps in-frame clones, though not all of them. Here the sample spans around 2.1 million clones, roughly 91% being singletons. Sequences were obtained from naive CD8+ T cells from PBMCs. The rearrangement uses TRBV28 and TRBJ2-7, with unresolved D. The sequence was collected from a man in his late teens or twenties in good health. Some clones in this sample may be carry-over from other donors' samples. The CDR3 here is CASSFMGEQYF. The DNA of the CDR3 is TGTGCCAGCAGTTTTATGGGCGAGCAGTACTTC.